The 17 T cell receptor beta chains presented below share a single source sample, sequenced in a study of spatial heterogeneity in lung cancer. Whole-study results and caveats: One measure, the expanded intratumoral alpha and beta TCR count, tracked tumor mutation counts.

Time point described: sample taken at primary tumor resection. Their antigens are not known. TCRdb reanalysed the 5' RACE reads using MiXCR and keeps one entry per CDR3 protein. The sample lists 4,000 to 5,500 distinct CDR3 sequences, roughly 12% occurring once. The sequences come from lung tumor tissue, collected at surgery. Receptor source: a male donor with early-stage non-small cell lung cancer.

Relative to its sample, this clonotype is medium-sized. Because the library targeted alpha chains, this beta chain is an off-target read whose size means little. The CDR3 sequence: CASSELAGAQETQYF. The CDR3 nucleotides read TGTGCCAGCAGTGAGTTGGCGGGAGCCCAAGAGACCCAGTACTTC. The V and J genes are TRBV6-1 and TRBJ2-5; TRBD2 agrees at 7 bases. Germline assignment: CDR1 MNHNS and CDR2 SASEGT. Trimming at V came to 3 bases and at J to 1 base, leaving 5 bases not matched to a gene. The CDR3 consists of 15 residues.

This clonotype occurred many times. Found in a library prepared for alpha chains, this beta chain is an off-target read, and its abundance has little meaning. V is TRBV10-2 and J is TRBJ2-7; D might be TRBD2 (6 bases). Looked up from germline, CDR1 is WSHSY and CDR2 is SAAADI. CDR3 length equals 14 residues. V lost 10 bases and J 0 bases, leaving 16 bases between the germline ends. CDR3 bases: TGCGCCACCCTCCGGGACTCTGACTCCTACGAGCAGTACTTC. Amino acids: CATLRDSDSYEQYF.

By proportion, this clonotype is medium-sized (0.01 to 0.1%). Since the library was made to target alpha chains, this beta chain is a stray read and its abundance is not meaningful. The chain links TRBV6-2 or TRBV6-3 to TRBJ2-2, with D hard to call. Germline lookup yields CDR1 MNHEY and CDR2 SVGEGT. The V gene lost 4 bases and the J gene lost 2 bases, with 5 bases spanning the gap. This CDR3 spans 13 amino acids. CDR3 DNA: TGTGCCAGCAGTTCCACTAACACCGGGGAGCTGTTTTTT. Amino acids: CASSSTNTGELFF.

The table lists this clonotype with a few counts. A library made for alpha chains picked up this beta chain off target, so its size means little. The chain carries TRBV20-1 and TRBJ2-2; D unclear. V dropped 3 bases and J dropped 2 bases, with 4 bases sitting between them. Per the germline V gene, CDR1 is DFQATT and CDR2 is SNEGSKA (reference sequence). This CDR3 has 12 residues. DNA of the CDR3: TGCAGTGCTAGTTCTAACACCGGGGAGCTGTTTTTT. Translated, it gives CSASSNTGELFF.

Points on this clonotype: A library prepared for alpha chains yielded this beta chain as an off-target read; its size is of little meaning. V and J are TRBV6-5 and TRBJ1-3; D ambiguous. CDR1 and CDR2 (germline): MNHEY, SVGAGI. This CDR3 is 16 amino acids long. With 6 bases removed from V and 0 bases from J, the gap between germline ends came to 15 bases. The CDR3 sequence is CASRANAFRSGNTIYF. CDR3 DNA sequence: TGTGCCAGCAGGGCCAACGCCTTCCGCTCTGGAAACACCATATATTTT.

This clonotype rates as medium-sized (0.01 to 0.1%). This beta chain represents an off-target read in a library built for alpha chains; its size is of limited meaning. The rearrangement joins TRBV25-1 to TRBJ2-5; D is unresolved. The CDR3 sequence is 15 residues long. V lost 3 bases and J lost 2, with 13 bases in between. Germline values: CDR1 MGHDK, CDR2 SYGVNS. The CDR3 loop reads CASSEGTAWQETQYF. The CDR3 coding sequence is TGTGCCAGCAGTGAGGGTACAGCGTGGCAAGAGACCCAGTACTTC.

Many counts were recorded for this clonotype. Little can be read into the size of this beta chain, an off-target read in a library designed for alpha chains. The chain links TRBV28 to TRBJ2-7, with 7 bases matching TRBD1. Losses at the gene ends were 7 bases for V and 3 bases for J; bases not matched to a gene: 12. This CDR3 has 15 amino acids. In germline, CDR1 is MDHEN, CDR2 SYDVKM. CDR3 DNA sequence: TGTGCCAGCACTCCATCTCCGGGACAGAGCTACGAGCAGTACTTC. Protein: CASTPSPGQSYEQYF.

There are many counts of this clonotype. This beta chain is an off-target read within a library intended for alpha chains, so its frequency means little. The CDR3 loop is CASSSPSDRLGEQYF. The CDR3 DNA reads TGTGCCAGCAGCTCCCCTTCGGACAGGCTGGGCGAGCAGTACTTC. The rearrangement links TRBV7-2 to TRBJ2-7; 7 positions match TRBD1. Germline CDR1 is SGHTA and CDR2 is FQGNSA. V dropped 4 bases and J dropped 6; count of bases not matched to a gene: 12. This CDR3 has 15 residues.

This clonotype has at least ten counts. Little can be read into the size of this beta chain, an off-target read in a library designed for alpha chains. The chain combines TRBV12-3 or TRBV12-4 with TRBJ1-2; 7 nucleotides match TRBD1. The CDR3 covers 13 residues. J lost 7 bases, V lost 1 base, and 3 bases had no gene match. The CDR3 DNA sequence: TGTGCCAGCAGTTTAGGGACAGGTTCTGGCTACACCTTC. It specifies CASSLGTGSGYTF.

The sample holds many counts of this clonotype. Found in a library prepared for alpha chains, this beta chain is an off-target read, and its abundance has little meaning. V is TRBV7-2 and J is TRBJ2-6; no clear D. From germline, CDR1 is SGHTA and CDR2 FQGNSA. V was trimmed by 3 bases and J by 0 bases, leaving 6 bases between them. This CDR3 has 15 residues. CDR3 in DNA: TGTGCCAGCAGCTTTGAGAGCTCTGGGGCCAACGTCCTGACTTTC. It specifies CASSFESSGANVLTF.

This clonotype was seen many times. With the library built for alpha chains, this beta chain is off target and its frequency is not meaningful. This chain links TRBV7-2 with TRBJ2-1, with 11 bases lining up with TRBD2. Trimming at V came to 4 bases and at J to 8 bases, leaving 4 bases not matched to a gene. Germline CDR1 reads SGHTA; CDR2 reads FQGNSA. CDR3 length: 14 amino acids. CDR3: CASSSTSGRYEQFF. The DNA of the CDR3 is TGTGCCAGCAGCTCAACTAGCGGGAGATATGAGCAGTTCTTC.

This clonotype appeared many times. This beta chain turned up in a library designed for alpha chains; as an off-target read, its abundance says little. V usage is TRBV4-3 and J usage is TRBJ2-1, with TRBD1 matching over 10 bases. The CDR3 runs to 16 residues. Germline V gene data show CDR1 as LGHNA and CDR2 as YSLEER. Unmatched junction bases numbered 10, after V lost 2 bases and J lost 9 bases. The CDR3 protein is CASSQLIPGQGSEQFF. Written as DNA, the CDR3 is TGCGCCAGCAGCCAACTAATCCCGGGACAGGGGTCTGAGCAGTTCTTC.

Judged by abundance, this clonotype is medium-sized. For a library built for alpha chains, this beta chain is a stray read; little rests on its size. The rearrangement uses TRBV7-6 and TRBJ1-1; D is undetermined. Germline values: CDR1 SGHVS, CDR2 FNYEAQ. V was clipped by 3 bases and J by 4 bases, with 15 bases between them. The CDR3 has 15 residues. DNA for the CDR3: TGTGCCAGCAGCTTGGGCCTTGGAAGCCCCACTGAAGCTTTCTTT. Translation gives CASSLGLGSPTEAFF. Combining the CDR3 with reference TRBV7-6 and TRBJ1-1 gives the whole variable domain GAGVSQSPRYKVTKRGQDVALRCDPISGHVSLYWYRQALGQGPEFLTYFNYEAQQDKSGLPNDRFSAERPEGSISTLTIQRTEQRDSAMYRCASSLGLGSPTEAFFGQGTRLTVV.

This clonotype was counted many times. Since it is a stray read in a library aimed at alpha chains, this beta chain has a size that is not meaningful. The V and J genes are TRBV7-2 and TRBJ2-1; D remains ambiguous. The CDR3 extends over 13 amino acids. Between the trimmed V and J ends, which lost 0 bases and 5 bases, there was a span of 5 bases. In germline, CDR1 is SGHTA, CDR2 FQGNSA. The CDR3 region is CASSLALDNEQFF. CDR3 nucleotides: TGTGCCAGCAGCTTAGCGCTGGACAATGAGCAGTTCTTC.

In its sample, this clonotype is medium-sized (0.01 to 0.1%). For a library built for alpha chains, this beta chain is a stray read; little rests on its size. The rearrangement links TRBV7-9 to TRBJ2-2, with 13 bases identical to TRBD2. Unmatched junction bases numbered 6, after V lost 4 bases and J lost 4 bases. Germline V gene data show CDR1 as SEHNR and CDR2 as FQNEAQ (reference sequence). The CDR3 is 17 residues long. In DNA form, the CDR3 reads TGTGCCAGCAGCTCGAGAAGGACTAGCGGGAGCACCGGGGAGCTGTTTTTT. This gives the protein CASSSRRTSGSTGELFF.

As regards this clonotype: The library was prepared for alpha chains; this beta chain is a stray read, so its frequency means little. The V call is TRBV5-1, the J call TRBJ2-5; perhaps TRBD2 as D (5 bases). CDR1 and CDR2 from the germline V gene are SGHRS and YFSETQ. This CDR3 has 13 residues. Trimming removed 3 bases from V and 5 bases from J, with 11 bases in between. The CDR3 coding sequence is TGCGCCAGCAGCTGGGGTTCGGGGGAGACCCAGTACTTC. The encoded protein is CASSWGSGETQYF.

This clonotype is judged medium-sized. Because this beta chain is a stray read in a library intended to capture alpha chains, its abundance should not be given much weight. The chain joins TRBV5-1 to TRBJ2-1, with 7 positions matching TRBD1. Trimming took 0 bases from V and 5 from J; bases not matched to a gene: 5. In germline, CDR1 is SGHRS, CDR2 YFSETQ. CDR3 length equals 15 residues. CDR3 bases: TGCGCCAGCAGCTTGGTAGACAGGGAAGACAATGAGCAGTTCTTC. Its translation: CASSLVDREDNEQFF.